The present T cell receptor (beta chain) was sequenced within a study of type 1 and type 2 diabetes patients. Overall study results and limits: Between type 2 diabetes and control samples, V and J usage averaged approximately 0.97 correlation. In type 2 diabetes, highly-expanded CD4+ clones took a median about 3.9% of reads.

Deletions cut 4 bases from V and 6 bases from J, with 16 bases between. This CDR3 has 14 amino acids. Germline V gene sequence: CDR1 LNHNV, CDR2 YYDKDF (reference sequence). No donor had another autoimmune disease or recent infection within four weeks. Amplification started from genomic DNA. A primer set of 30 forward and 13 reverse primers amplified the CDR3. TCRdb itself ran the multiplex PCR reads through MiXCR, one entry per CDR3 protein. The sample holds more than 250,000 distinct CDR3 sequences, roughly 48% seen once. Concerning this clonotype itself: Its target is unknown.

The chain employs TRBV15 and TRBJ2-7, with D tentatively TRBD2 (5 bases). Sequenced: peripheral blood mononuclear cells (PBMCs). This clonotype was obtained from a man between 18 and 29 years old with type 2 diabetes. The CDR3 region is CATSKESGRREQYF. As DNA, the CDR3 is TGTGCCACCAGCAAAGAGAGCGGTCGACGCGAGCAGTACTTC. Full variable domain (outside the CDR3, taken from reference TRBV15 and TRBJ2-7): DAMVIQNPRYQVTQFGKPVTLSCSQTLNHNVMYWYQQKSSQAPKLLFHYYDKDFNNEADTPDNFQSRRPNTSFCFLDIRSPGLGDTAMYLCATSKESGRREQYFGPGTRLTVT.